What follows is one T cell receptor (beta chain) and its context. What it binds is unknown. The missing conserved phenylalanine or tryptophan at the end of this CDR3 makes a read error likely. Because the CDR3's place on the DNA is in doubt, the DNA is left out and the CDR3 is given as listed by TCRdb. Measured with immunoSEQ multiplex PCR; TCRdb has only the in-frame clones, and not every one. The table includes 150,000 to 180,000 clones, approximately 86% detected once. The sample originates from a study of radiation and T cells in renal cell carcinoma. Study in general: Nephrectomy followed 15 Gy stereotactic body radiation by 4 weeks. Study-wide results and limits: Pretreatment tumor biopsies were lacking, so baseline clonotypes are unknown. From baseline, blood top tumor clonotypes peaked at 2 weeks post-radiation.

Including both end residues, the CDR3 is 12 amino acids long. Per the germline V gene, CDR1 is SEHNR and CDR2 is FQNEAQ (reference sequence). The time point: blood 2 weeks post-SBRT. Regarding treatment: 15 Gy SBRT to primary tumor, nephrectomy 4 weeks later. The patient's renal cell carcinoma had clear cell pathology. Sequencing was performed on blood, taken from a patient whose treatment included radiotherapy and nephrectomy. This sequence originates from a woman in her forties or fifties with renal cell carcinoma. The genes are TRBV7-9 and TRBJ1-2. This chain's CDR3 is CASSLPAAPRVV.